This TCR beta chain was identified in a study of blood T cell repertoires in COVID-19. Whole-study context: In each case, the material was cDNA or gDNA derived from T cells, B-cell-depleted T cells, or PBMCs.

Source study methods: Amplification from reference gene primers served as the basis for estimated nucleated cell counts. Measured with immunoSEQ multiplex PCR; TCRdb has only the in-frame clones, and not every one. That table supplies the V and J calls and clone size; D and trimming were determined from the DNA. The repertoire includes fewer than 250,000 clones, about nine tenths of them detected once, and around 2.6% sits in the top ten. Germline lookup yields CDR1 MNHEY and CDR2 SMNVEV (reference sequence). Unmatched junction bases numbered 7, after V lost 2 bases and J lost 4 bases. CDR3 length: 15 amino acids. Participant ages covered about 18 to 89 years across 20 to 25 US areas. Cohort assignment relied on participant-reported clinical history.

The sequencing input was PBMCs or T cells enriched from blood (not recorded which). This sequence was found in a woman aged 25-40 years with acute COVID-19. The V call is TRBV27, the J call TRBJ1-1; 7 bases line up with TRBD1. CDR3 DNA sequence: TGTGCCAGCAGTTTAACCCCGACAGGGATCACTGAAGCTTTCTTT. It is translated as CASSLTPTGITEAFF.